This TCR beta chain originates from a study of PD-1 blockade in classical Hodgkin lymphoma (dated by TCRdb to the early 2020s). Study-wide context: Nivolumab dosing was 3 mg/kg intravenously every 2 weeks, continuing until either disease progression or unacceptable toxicity. The study used TCR beta sequencing and CyTOF to define a peripheral blood immune signature of response to PD-1 blockade in classical Hodgkin lymphoma.

CDR1 and CDR2 (SGHRS, YFSETQ) derive from the germline V gene. Germline trimming: 2 bases from V, 6 bases from J; junction bases outside gene matches: 3. The CDR3 numbers 16 residues from cysteine through phenylalanine. The DNA shown is the 48-base CDR3, in frame from base 1. Findings and caveats that apply to the study as a whole: By C4D1, a significant rise was seen in CD4+ TCR diversity but not in CD8+ TCR diversity (p=0.0027 vs p=0.16), and the rise was most apparent among complete responders (p=0.02). Baseline TCR diversity was reported to be lower in newly diagnosed patients than in healthy donors, and even lower in relapsed/refractory patients. Patients starting nivolumab less than 1 year after ASCT had lower diversity and were excluded from later analyses to avoid confounding by immune reconstitution. Baseline diversity similar to that of newly diagnosed patients was observed in trial patients achieving complete response, whereas significantly lower diversity was observed in partial responders and progressors. The study was limited to a single clinical trial cohort, and causes of repertoire differences, possibly disease activity or prior therapy, remained undefined.

Genomic DNA was extracted with the Qiagen DNeasy kit from unsorted PBMCs and from negatively selected CD4+ and CD8+ fractions. TCR beta CDR3 regions were subjected to amplification by immunoSEQ multiplex PCR with primers that anneal to V and J segments. A synthetic immune receptor repertoire was used to minimize amplification bias, and any remaining bias was removed computationally after sequencing. The source study handled its data this way. Custom Python scripts were used to quantify repertoire diversity as the Shannon entropy index. Unsorted, CD4+ and CD8+ repertoires were examined separately, except in combined analyses, for which CD4+ and CD8+ sequences were merged in silico. Clonal expansion was defined as at least a 2-fold frequency increase after treatment relative to C1D1, with a pseudocount of 0.5 for undetected baseline clones. Clones with 0 or 1 copy at C1D1 were classified as singleton clones, and clones with 2 or more copies were classified as non-singleton clones. Clones expanded in unsorted samples were assigned a CD4+, CD8+ or unknown annotation through matching of protein sequences in sorted samples from the same patient. Wilcoxon tests were applied to paired samples to test diversity changes from C1D1 to C4D1. TCRdb provides this immuneACCESS table in a form limited to in-frame rearrangements. Some clones are lacking; in checked studies, under half of them reflect an unresolved V gene, and why the rest are absent is not known. D and trimming were read from the DNA, whereas the V and J calls and clone size are those reported in that table. In this sample the table shows 40,000 to 45,000 clones, around 80% of which occur a single time. The ten largest clones represent 13% of the sample.

Note on this clone: No antigen is known for it. No much larger clone is present one base from it, and per-base qualities are unavailable.

In the paper's terms, the time point label means: cycle 1 day 1 (C1D1), immediately before nivolumab initiation. Every trial patient had relapsed after autologous stem cell transplantation, and cohorts A, B and C differed in prior brentuximab vedotin exposure. The trial cohort comprised 60 or so patients with relapsed/refractory classical Hodgkin lymphoma whose best overall responses were complete response, partial response or progressive disease. In the multi-cohort phase II CheckMate 205 trial, trial patients received single-agent nivolumab. An independent review committee assessed best overall response by applying the 2007 International Working Group response criteria. Trial PBMCs were collected immediately before nivolumab initiation (C1D1) and during therapy at cycle 2 day 1 and cycle 4 day 1. Peripheral blood was collected in 8 mL Vacutainer Cell Preparation Tubes, from which PBMCs were isolated by centrifugation and then cryopreserved.

The V and J genes are TRBV5-1 and TRBJ2-3; 16 nucleotides in the junction match TRBD2. This specimen was peripheral blood mononuclear cells (PBMCs), taken at baseline. This TCR was sampled from a human donor with classical Hodgkin lymphoma. In nucleotide form, the sequence is TGCGCCAGCAGCTTTGGGACTAGCGGGGGGGAGGATACGCAGTATTTT. It codes for CASSFGTSGGEDTQYF.